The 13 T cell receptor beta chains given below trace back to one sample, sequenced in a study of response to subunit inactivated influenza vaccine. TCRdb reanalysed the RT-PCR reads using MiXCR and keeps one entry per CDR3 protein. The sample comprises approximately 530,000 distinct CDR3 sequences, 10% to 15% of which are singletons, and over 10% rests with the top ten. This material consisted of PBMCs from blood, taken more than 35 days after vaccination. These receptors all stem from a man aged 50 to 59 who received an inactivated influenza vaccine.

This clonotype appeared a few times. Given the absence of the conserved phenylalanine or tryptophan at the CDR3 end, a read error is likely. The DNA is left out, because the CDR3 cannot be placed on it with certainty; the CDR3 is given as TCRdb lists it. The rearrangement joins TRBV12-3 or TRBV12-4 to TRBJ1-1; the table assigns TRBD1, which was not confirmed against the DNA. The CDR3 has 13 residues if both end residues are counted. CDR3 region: CASSYVEGAPQGV.

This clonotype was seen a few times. The CDR3 bases are TGCAGCGCTCTGACAGGGGACGCTGGCTACACCTTC. This translates into CSALTGDAGYTF. The gene calls are TRBV29-1 and TRBJ1-2; 8 bases line up with TRBD1. Germline CDR1 reads SQVTM; CDR2 reads ANQGSEA. After removal of 7 bases from V and 7 bases from J, the junction contained 8 bases not matched to a gene. This CDR3 is built from 12 residues.

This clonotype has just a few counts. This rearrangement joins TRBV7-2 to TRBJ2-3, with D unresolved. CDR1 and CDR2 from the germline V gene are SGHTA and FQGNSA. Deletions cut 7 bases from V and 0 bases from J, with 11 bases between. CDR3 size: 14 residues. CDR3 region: CASKRQSSTDTQYF. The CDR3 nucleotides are TGTGCCAGCAAAAGACAATCTAGCACAGATACGCAGTATTTT.

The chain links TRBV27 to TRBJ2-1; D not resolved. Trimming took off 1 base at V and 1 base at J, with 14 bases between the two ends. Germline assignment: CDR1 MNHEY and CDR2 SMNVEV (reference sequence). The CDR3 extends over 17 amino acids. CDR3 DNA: TGTGCCAGCAGTTTATTTGTAGTTGGCCCTTCCTACAATGAGCAGTTCTTC. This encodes CASSLFVVGPSYNEQFF.

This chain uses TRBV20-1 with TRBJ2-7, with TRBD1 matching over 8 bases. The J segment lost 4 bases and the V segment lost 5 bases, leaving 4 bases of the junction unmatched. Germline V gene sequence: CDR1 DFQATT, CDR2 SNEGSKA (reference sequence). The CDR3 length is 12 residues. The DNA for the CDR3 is TGCAGTGCTTGGACAGGGACGTACGAGCAGTACTTC. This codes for CSAWTGTYEQYF.

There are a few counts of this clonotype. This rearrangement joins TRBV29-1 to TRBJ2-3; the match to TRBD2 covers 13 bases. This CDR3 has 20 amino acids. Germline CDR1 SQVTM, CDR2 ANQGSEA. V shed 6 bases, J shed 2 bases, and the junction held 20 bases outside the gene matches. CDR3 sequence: CSVPGQGGLAGLTPTDTQYF. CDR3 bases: TGCAGCGTACCGGGACAGGGGGGACTAGCGGGACTTACCCCCACAGATACGCAGTATTTT.

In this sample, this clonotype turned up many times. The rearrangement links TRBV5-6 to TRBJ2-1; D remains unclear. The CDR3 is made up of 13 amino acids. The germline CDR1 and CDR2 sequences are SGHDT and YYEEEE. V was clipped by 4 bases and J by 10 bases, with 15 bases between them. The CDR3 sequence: CASSTDASREQFF. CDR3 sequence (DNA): TGTGCCAGCAGCACGGACGCATCACGGGAGCAGTTCTTC.

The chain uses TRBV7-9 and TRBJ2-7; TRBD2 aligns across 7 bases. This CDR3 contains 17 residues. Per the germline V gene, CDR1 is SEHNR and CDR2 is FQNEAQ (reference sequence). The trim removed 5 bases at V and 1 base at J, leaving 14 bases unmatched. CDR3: CASSRTRGGTTSYEQYF. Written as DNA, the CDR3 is TGTGCCAGCAGCCGAACCCGGGGCGGGACTACGTCCTACGAGCAGTACTTC.

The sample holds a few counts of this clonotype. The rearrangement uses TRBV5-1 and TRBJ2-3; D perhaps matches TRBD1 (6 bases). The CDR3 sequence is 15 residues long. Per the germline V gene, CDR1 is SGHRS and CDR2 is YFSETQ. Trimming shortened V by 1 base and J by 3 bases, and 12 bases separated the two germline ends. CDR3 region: CASSLFQGRTDTQYF. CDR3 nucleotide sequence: TGCGCCAGCAGCTTGTTTCAGGGGCGGACAGATACGCAGTATTTT.

The CDR3 loop is CASSPGQFEQYF. The CDR3 nucleotides are TGTGCCAGCAGCCCCGGACAGTTCGAGCAGTACTTC. V usage is TRBV12-3 or TRBV12-4 and J usage is TRBJ2-7, with a tentative D call TRBD1 (6 bases). Trimming removed 6 bases from V and 6 bases from J, with 12 bases in between. The CDR3 has 12 residues.

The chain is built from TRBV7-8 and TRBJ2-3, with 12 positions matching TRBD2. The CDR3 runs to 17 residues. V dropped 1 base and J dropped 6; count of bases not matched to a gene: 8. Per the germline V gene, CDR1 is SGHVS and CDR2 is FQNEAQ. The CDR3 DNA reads TGTGCCAGCAGCTTAGATTCGGCTAGCGGGGGGGCGGATACGCAGTATTTT. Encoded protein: CASSLDSASGGADTQYF.

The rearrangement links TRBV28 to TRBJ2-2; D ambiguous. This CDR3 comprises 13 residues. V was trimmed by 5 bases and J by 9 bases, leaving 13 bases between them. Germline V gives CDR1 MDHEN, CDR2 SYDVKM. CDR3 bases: TGTGCCAGCAGTCAGACAAACGTTAGGGAGCTGTTTTTT. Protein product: CASSQTNVRELFF.

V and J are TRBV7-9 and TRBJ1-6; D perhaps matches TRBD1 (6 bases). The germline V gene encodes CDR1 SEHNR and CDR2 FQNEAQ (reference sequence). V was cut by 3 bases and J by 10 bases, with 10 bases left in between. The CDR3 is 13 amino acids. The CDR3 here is CASSLAGVSPLHF. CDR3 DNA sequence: TGTGCCAGCAGCTTGGCAGGGGTCTCACCCCTCCACTTT. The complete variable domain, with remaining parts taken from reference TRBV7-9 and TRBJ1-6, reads DTGVSQNPRHKITKRGQNVTFRCDPISEHNRLYWYRQTLGQGPEFLTYFQNEAQLEKSRLLSDRFSAERPKGSFSTLEIQRTEQGDSAMYLCASSLAGVSPLHFGNGTRLTVT.